This T cell receptor (beta chain) stems from a study (dated by TCRdb to 2016 to 2018). Broadly, across the study: In people whose bodies naturally kept HIV infection under control, the researchers looked into where HIV persistence comes from.

V sheds 1 base and J sheds 10 bases, leaving 20 bases between their ends. From its cysteine to its phenylalanine, the CDR3 spans 15 amino acids. Kept here is only the CDR3 DNA, which spans 45 bases and is read in frame from base 1. For CDR1 and CDR2, the germline V gene (reference sequence) lists DFQATT and SNEGSKA. On this clonotype: The specificity of this receptor is unknown. No base qualities exist here, and no much larger clone lies one base off it.

To prepare the library, 5' RACE was applied. The listed sequencing device is Illumina HiSeq 2000. TCRdb passed the public sequencing reads through fastp at Q25 and MiXCR, retaining productive beta sequences. Here each entry gathers all rows of one CDR3 protein and keeps the most common genes and DNA. This sample gives 600 or so distinct CDR3 sequences in total; roughly 8.3% of them show up just once. About 21% of the sample rests with the top ten. The sequence was collected from a male donor with HIV. The chain uses TRBV20-1 and TRBJ2-1; matching of 5 bases hints at TRBD2 as the D gene. Sequencing input: central memory T cells from blood PBMCs. The sample's cell subset or site label, decoded: central memory CD4+ T cells. The sequenced DNA is TGCAGTGCTAGAGCCAGGACTGAGGTAGTGGGGGAGCAGTTCTTC. The encoded protein is CSARARTEVVGEQFF.